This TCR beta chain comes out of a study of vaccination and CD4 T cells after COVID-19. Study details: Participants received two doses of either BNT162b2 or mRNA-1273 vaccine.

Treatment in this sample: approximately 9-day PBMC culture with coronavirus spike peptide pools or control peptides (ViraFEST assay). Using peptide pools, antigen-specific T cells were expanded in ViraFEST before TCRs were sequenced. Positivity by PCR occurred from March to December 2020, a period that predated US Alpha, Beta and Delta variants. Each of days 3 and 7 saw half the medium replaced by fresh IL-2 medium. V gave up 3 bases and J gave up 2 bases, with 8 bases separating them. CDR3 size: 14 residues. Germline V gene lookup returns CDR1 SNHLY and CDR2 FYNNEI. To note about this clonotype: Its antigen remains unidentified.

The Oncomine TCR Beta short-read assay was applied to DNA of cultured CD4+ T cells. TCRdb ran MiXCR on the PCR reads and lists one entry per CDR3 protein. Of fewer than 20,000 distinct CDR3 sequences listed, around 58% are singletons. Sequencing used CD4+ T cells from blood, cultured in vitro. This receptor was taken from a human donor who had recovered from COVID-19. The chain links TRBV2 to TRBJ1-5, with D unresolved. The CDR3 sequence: CASSDWHGNQPQHF. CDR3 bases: TGTGCCAGCAGTGATTGGCACGGCAATCAGCCCCAGCATTTT. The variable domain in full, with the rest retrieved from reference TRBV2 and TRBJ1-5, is EPEVTQTPSHQVTQMGQEVILRCVPISNHLYFYWYRQILGQKVEFLVSFYNNEISEKSEIFDDQFSVERPDGSNFTLKIRSTKLEDSAMYFCASSDWHGNQPQHFGDGTRLSIL.